This TCR beta chain was sequenced in a study of blood T cell repertoires in COVID-19. Participants reported their clinical history, and cohort assignment relied on those reports. Germline CDR1 is SEHNR and CDR2 is FQNEAQ (reference sequence). V lost 4 bases and J lost 5, with 8 bases in between. CDR3 length equals 12 residues. In the study's own analysis: Estimation of nucleated cell counts was performed using reference gene primer amplification. Clones were sequenced by immunoSEQ multiplex PCR, and TCRdb holds only the in-frame ones, with some missing. D and trimming were read from the DNA, whereas the V and J calls and clone size are those reported in that table. The table records about 180,000 clones, 75% to 90% of them present only once.

The clonotype was recovered from a man aged 35 to 55 who had recovered from COVID-19. Sequencing used PBMCs or T cells enriched from blood (not recorded which). V usage is TRBV7-9 and J usage is TRBJ2-5; D gene uncertain. Here the CDR3 DNA reads TGTGCCAGCAGCTCCCACGGGGAGACCCAGTACTTC. Amino acid sequence: CASSSHGETQYF. Full variable domain (missing parts from reference TRBV7-9 and TRBJ2-5): DTGVSQNPRHKITKRGQNVTFRCDPISEHNRLYWYRQTLGQGPEFLTYFQNEAQLEKSRLLSDRFSAERPKGSFSTLEIQRTEQGDSAMYLCASSSHGETQYFGPGTRLLVL.